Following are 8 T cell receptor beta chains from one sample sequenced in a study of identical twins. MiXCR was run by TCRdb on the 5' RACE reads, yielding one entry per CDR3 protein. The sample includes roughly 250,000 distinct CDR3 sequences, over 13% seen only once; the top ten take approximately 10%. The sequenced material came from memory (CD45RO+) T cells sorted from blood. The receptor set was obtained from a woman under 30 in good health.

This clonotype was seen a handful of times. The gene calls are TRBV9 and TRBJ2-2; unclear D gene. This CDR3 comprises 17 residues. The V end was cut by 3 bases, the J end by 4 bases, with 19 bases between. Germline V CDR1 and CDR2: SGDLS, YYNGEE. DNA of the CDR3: TGTGCCAGCAGCGCCGGTTTGGTCTCTGGGATCACCGGGGAGCTGTTTTTT. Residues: CASSAGLVSGITGELFF. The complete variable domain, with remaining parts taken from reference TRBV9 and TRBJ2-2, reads DSGVTQTPKHLITATGQRVTLRCSPRSGDLSVYWYQQSLDQGLQFLIQYYNGEERAKGNILERFSAQQFPDLHSELNLSSLELGDSALYFCASSAGLVSGITGELFFGEGSRLTVL.

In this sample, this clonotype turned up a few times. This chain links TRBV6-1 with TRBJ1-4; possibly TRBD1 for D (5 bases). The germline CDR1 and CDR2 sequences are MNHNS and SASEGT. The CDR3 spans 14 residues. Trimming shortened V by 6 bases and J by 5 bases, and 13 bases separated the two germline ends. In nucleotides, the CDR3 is TGTGCCAGCAGCACGGGGACGGGGAATGAAAAACTGTTTTTT. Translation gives CASSTGTGNEKLFF.

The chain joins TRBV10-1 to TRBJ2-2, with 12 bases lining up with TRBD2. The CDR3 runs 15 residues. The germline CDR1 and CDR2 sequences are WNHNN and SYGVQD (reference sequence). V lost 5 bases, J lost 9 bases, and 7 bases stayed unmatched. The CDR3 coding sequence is TGCGCCAGCAGTTCCGGGACTAGCGGGTCTCGGGAGCTGTTTTTT. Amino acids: CASSSGTSGSRELFF.

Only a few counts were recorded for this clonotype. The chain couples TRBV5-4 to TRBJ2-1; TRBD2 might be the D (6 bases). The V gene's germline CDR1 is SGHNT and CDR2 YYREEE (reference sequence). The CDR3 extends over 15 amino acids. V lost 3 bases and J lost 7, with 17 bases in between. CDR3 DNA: TGTGCCAGCAGCTCCAGGAGGGCCTTGGCTAATGAGCAGTTCTTC. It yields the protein CASSSRRALANEQFF.

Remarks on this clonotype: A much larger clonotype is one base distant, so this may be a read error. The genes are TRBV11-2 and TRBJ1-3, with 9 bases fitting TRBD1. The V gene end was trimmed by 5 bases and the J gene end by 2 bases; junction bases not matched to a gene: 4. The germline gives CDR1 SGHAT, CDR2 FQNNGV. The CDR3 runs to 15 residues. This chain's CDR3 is CASSQDRGAGNTIYF. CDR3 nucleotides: TGTGCCAGCAGCCAAGACAGGGGGGCTGGAAACACCATATATTTT. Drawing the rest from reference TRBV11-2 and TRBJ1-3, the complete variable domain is EAGVAQSPRYKIIEKRQSVAFWCNPISGHATLYWYQQILGQGPKLLIQFQNNGVVDDSQLPKDRFSAERLKGVDSTLKIQPAKLEDSAVYLCASSQDRGAGNTIYFGEGSWLTVV.

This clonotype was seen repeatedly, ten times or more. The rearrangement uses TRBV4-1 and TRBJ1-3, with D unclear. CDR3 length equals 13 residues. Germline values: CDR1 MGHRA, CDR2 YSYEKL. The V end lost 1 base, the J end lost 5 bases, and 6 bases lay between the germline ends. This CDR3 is CASSQATRNTIYF. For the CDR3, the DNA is TGCGCCAGCAGCCAAGCTACGCGAAACACCATATATTTT.

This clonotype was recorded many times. CDR3 loop: CASSLGTGLGYTF. In DNA, the CDR3 is TGTGCCAGCAGCTTAGGCACAGGGCTCGGCTACACCTTC. This chain connects TRBV7-9 to TRBJ1-2; TRBD1 is a possible D gene (6 bases). There are 13 residues in the CDR3. CDR1 SEHNR and CDR2 FQNEAQ come from the germline V gene (reference sequence). The germline V and J ends were trimmed by 1 base and 8 bases, with 11 bases remaining between them.

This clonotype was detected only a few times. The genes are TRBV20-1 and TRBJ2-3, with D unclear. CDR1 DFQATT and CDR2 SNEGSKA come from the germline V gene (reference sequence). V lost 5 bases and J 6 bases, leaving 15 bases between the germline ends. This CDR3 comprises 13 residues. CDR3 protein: CSAGPRGKDTQYF. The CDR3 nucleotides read TGCAGTGCTGGCCCTCGTGGCAAGGATACGCAGTATTTT.